This is a list of T cell receptor beta chains from one sample in a study of cytomegalovirus exposure and HLA in healthy donors. Measured with immunoSEQ multiplex PCR; TCRdb has only the in-frame clones, and not every one. The sample lists 210,000 or so clones; approximately 81% were seen once. The sequenced sample was PBMCs. These TCRs come from a human donor in good health. Both conserved end residues are part of each CDR3. D genes are given only for firm matches. The listing skips clone size in some rows; elsewhere it reads once, few, many or a size class.

clone size: .
V gene: TRBV6-6
D gene: .
J gene: TRBJ1-4
CDR3 DNA: TGTGCCAGCAGTCGACGGGACTTTCAGTCAGAAAAACTGTTTTTT
CDR3 protein: CASSRRDFQSEKLFF

clone size: .
V gene: TRBV6-5
D gene: .
J gene: TRBJ1-1
CDR3 DNA: TGTGCCAGCAGTTACATAAGTGGGGCGGCGAACACTGAAGCTTTCTTT
CDR3 protein: CASSYISGAANTEAFF

clone size: .
V gene: TRBV6-1
D gene: TRBD2
J gene: TRBJ2-5
CDR3 DNA: TGTGCCAGCAGAACTAGCGGCCAACAAGAGGCCCAGTACTTC
CDR3 protein: CASRTSGQQEAQYF

clone size: .
V gene: TRBV4-1
D gene: .
J gene: TRBJ2-7
CDR3 DNA: TGCGCCAGCAGCCAAGCGTTTAACTACGAGCAGTACTTC
CDR3 protein: CASSQAFNYEQYF

clone size: few
V gene: TRBV19
D gene: .
J gene: TRBJ2-5
CDR3 DNA: TGTGCCAGTAGTAGCCGTCCGGGGGACCAAGAGACCCAGTACTTC
CDR3 protein: CASSSRPGDQETQYF

clone size: .
V gene: TRBV27
D gene: TRBD1
J gene: TRBJ1-1
CDR3 DNA: TGTGCCAGCAGTCTCAAATCCGGGACAGGGTCCATGAACACTGAAGCTTTCTTT
CDR3 protein: CASSLKSGTGSMNTEAFF

clone size: once
V gene: TRBV5-4
D gene: .
J gene: TRBJ2-7
CDR3 DNA: TGTGCCAGCAGCCCAAGCGGCGAGCGATCCTACGAGCAGTACTTC
CDR3 protein: CASSPSGERSYEQYF

clone size: .
V gene: TRBV19
D gene: TRBD1
J gene: TRBJ2-7
CDR3 DNA: TGTGCCAGTAGTGCCTACAGGGGATCCTACGAGCAGTACTTC
CDR3 protein: CASSAYRGSYEQYF

clone size: .
V gene: TRBV7-7
D gene: .
J gene: TRBJ2-2
CDR3 DNA: TGTGCTAGCAGCTTATCAGGGGTTAACACCGGGGAGCTGTTTTTT
CDR3 protein: CASSLSGVNTGELFF

clone size: .
V gene: TRBV27
D gene: .
J gene: TRBJ2-5
CDR3 DNA: TGTGCCAGCGGTGCCGGGGTGGAGACCCAGTACTTC
CDR3 protein: CASGAGVETQYF

clone size: .
V gene: TRBV7-9
D gene: .
J gene: TRBJ2-3
CDR3 DNA: TGTGCCAGCAGCCTAAGACAGGTCAGCACAGATACGCAGTATTTT
CDR3 protein: CASSLRQVSTDTQYF

clone size: .
V gene: TRBV28
D gene: TRBD2
J gene: TRBJ2-4
CDR3 DNA: TGTGCCAGCAGTTTAGGAATAGCGGGTTTAAACATTCAGTACTTC
CDR3 protein: CASSLGIAGLNIQYF

clone size: .
V gene: TRBV5-1
D gene: .
J gene: TRBJ1-1
CDR3 DNA: TGCGCCAGCAGCTTGGCAGGGCAGGCTGAAGCTTTCTTT
CDR3 protein: CASSLAGQAEAFF

clone size: once
V gene: TRBV13
D gene: TRBD1
J gene: TRBJ2-5
CDR3 DNA: TGTGCCAGCAGCTTCCGGGACAGGGTGGACCAAGAGACCCAGTACTTC
CDR3 protein: CASSFRDRVDQETQYF

clone size: .
V gene: TRBV28
D gene: .
J gene: TRBJ1-4
CDR3 DNA: TGTGCCAGCAGTTTTGGGGGGGCTTCAACTAATGAAAAACTGTTTTTT
CDR3 protein: CASSFGGASTNEKLFF

clone size: .
V gene: TRBV19
D gene: TRBD1
J gene: TRBJ1-2
CDR3 DNA: TGTGCCAGTAGTTCCTTGGACAGGAACTATGGCTACACCTTC
CDR3 protein: CASSSLDRNYGYTF

clone size: few
V gene: TRBV19
D gene: .
J gene: TRBJ2-7
CDR3 DNA: TGTGCCAGTAGTATTGACTCCCAGAGCTCCTACGAGCAGTACTTC
CDR3 protein: CASSIDSQSSYEQYF

clone size: .
V gene: TRBV9
D gene: .
J gene: TRBJ1-1
CDR3 DNA: TGTGCCAGCAGCGGAAGGGACACCAATGAAGCTTTCTTT
CDR3 protein: CASSGRDTNEAFF

clone size: .
V gene: TRBV28
D gene: TRBD1
J gene: TRBJ1-2
CDR3 DNA: TGTGCCACCAAAGGACAGGGGAAGGGTTATGGCTACACCTTC
CDR3 protein: CATKGQGKGYGYTF

clone size: .
V gene: TRBV7-2
D gene: .
J gene: TRBJ2-7
CDR3 DNA: TGTGCCAGCAGCTTGGTTTCGGGAGCTGGGGACGAGCAGTACTTC
CDR3 protein: CASSLVSGAGDEQYF

clone size: few
V gene: TRBV5-1
D gene: .
J gene: TRBJ1-4
CDR3 DNA: TGCGCCAGCAGCTACCTGCAGGGAGCGGGAGGTGAAAAACTGTTTTTT
CDR3 protein: CASSYLQGAGGEKLFF

clone size: .
V gene: TRBV7-3
D gene: TRBD1
J gene: TRBJ1-2
CDR3 DNA: TGTGCCAGCAGCCTTAAGGGCACTGGGACAGGGGACTATGGCTACACCTTC
CDR3 protein: CASSLKGTGTGDYGYTF

clone size: once
V gene: TRBV2
D gene: TRBD2
J gene: TRBJ2-5
CDR3 DNA: TGTGCCAGCAGCGGGAGGAGAGAGACCCAGTACTTC
CDR3 protein: CASSGRRETQYF

clone size: .
V gene: TRBV2
D gene: TRBD1
J gene: TRBJ2-1
CDR3 DNA: TGTGCCAGCAGTGATGAGGGACAGGGATTCAATGAGCAGTTCTTC
CDR3 protein: CASSDEGQGFNEQFF

clone size: .
V gene: TRBV10-3
D gene: TRBD1
J gene: TRBJ1-2
CDR3 DNA: TGTGCCATCAGTGAAACGGGACAGGGCTATGGCTACACCTTC
CDR3 protein: CAISETGQGYGYTF

clone size: .
V gene: TRBV11-2
D gene: .
J gene: TRBJ2-7
CDR3 DNA: TGTGCCAGCAGCCCGAGCAGGGGAGAGCAGTACTTC
CDR3 protein: CASSPSRGEQYF

clone size: .
V gene: TRBV11-2
D gene: .
J gene: TRBJ2-1
CDR3 DNA: TGTGCCAGCAGCTTAGAAGCCGGGAGAATGAAGTTCTTC
CDR3 protein: CASSLEAGRMKFF

clone size: once
V gene: TRBV19
D gene: .
J gene: TRBJ1-1
CDR3 DNA: TGTGCCAGTAGTATACTGCAGGGCGACACTGAAGCTTTCTTT
CDR3 protein: CASSILQGDTEAFF

clone size: few
V gene: TRBV7-2
D gene: .
J gene: TRBJ1-5
CDR3 DNA: TGTGCCAGCAGCTCTATCGCGGACAGCCTCAATCAGCCCCAGCATTTT
CDR3 protein: CASSSIADSLNQPQHF

clone size: .
V gene: TRBV5-1
D gene: TRBD1
J gene: TRBJ1-2
CDR3 DNA: TGCGCCAGCAGCCCGGGACAGGGTGTCTATGGCTACACCTTC
CDR3 protein: CASSPGQGVYGYTF

clone size: .
V gene: TRBV2
D gene: .
J gene: TRBJ1-2
CDR3 DNA: TGTGCCAGCAGTGCTTCACGGGGTGGTCGGGGCTACACCTTC
CDR3 protein: CASSASRGGRGYTF

clone size: .
V gene: TRBV10-3
D gene: TRBD1
J gene: TRBJ1-5
CDR3 DNA: TGTGCCATCAGTTACAGGGGTGGCAATCAGCCCCAGCATTTT
CDR3 protein: CAISYRGGNQPQHF

clone size: .
V gene: TRBV4-2
D gene: TRBD2
J gene: TRBJ2-3
CDR3 DNA: TGTGCCAGCAGCCAAGAACTAGCGGGAGGTTCCGGCACAGATACGCAGTATTTT
CDR3 protein: CASSQELAGGSGTDTQYF

clone size: .
V gene: TRBV6-1
D gene: TRBD2
J gene: TRBJ2-7
CDR3 DNA: TGTGCCATCACATTTAGCGGGACGACCTACGAGCAGTACTTC
CDR3 protein: CAITFSGTTYEQYF

clone size: .
V gene: TRBV5-4
D gene: TRBD1
J gene: TRBJ1-2
CDR3 DNA: TGTGCCAGCAGCGGGCGTGGGACAGGGAAAGGCTACACCTTC
CDR3 protein: CASSGRGTGKGYTF

clone size: .
V gene: TRBV7-2
D gene: TRBD1
J gene: TRBJ2-4
CDR3 DNA: TGTGCCAGCAGCCTCTTTACAGGGGGCGGCAAAAACATTCAGTACTTC
CDR3 protein: CASSLFTGGGKNIQYF

clone size: once
V gene: TRBV5-1
D gene: TRBD2
J gene: TRBJ2-7
CDR3 DNA: TGCGCCAGCAGCTTACCCGGGGGGGCCTACGAGCAGTACTTC
CDR3 protein: CASSLPGGAYEQYF

clone size: .
V gene: TRBV4-2
D gene: .
J gene: TRBJ1-1
CDR3 DNA: TGTGCCAGCAGCCACAAAGCCTCTGAAGCTTTCTTT
CDR3 protein: CASSHKASEAFF

clone size: .
V gene: TRBV18
D gene: TRBD1
J gene: TRBJ2-3
CDR3 DNA: TGTGCCAGCTCAAACCCTGGCAGGGGGCGCGGAGATACGCAGTATTTT
CDR3 protein: CASSNPGRGRGDTQYF

clone size: .
V gene: TRBV6-6
D gene: .
J gene: TRBJ1-1
CDR3 DNA: TGTGCCAGCAGAGCGAACACTGAAGCTTTCTTT
CDR3 protein: CASRANTEAFF

clone size: .
V gene: TRBV4-1
D gene: TRBD2
J gene: TRBJ2-7
CDR3 DNA: TGCGCCAGCAGTCCTAGCGGGAGAAATTACGAGCAGTACTTC
CDR3 protein: CASSPSGRNYEQYF

clone size: .
V gene: TRBV28
D gene: TRBD2
J gene: TRBJ2-3
CDR3 DNA: TGTGCCAGCAGTCACCCTAGCGGGACTCTAACAGATACGCAGTATTTT
CDR3 protein: CASSHPSGTLTDTQYF

clone size: .
V gene: TRBV30
D gene: .
J gene: TRBJ1-1
CDR3 DNA: TGTGCCTGGATCCGTCTGAGCACTGAAGCTTTCTTT
CDR3 protein: CAWIRLSTEAFF

clone size: once
V gene: TRBV18
D gene: .
J gene: TRBJ2-1
CDR3 DNA: TGTGCCAGCTCACCACCCGTTCAGGTCCTGAACAATGAGCAGTTCTTC
CDR3 protein: CASSPPVQVLNNEQFF

clone size: .
V gene: TRBV6-5
D gene: TRBD2
J gene: TRBJ2-7
CDR3 DNA: TGTGCCAGCAGTCTCCGGACTAGCGGAGGCTACGAGCAGTACTTC
CDR3 protein: CASSLRTSGGYEQYF

clone size: .
V gene: TRBV7-9
D gene: .
J gene: TRBJ2-2
CDR3 DNA: TGTGCCAGCAGCGCTTCGGAGGCCGGGGAGCTGTTTTTT
CDR3 protein: CASSASEAGELFF

clone size: .
V gene: TRBV29-1
D gene: .
J gene: TRBJ1-5
CDR3 DNA: TGCAGCGTTTCGAGCCAGGAGGGTCAGCCCCAGCATTTT
CDR3 protein: CSVSSQEGQPQHF

clone size: .
V gene: TRBV6-5
D gene: .
J gene: TRBJ2-7
CDR3 DNA: TGTGCCAGCAGTTACTCGTCTAGCAGGAGGTACGAGCAGTACTTC
CDR3 protein: CASSYSSSRRYEQYF

clone size: once
V gene: TRBV18
D gene: .
J gene: TRBJ1-2
CDR3 DNA: TGTGCCAGCTCACCAGGGGGCGTAAAAGGCTACACCTTC
CDR3 protein: CASSPGGVKGYTF

clone size: .
V gene: TRBV7-9
D gene: TRBD2
J gene: TRBJ2-1
CDR3 DNA: TGTGCCAGCAGCCAGACTAGCGGGACGGCTGGTGAGCAGTTCTTC
CDR3 protein: CASSQTSGTAGEQFF

clone size: .
V gene: TRBV5-3
D gene: .
J gene: TRBJ2-1
CDR3 DNA: TGTGCCAGAAGCTTAATTTTTCGGTTCTTC
CDR3 protein: CARSLIFRFF

clone size: .
V gene: TRBV15
D gene: .
J gene: TRBJ2-7
CDR3 DNA: TGTGCCACCAGCAGAGACGCGACTCCTAACTACGAGCAGTACTTC
CDR3 protein: CATSRDATPNYEQYF

clone size: .
V gene: TRBV29-1
D gene: TRBD2
J gene: TRBJ2-1
CDR3 DNA: TGCAGCACTAGCGAGAATGAGCAGTTCTTC
CDR3 protein: CSTSENEQFF

clone size: .
V gene: TRBV7-9
D gene: TRBD2
J gene: TRBJ2-5
CDR3 DNA: TGTGCCAGCAGCTTTGGGCTAGCGGGAGAGACCCAGTACTTC
CDR3 protein: CASSFGLAGETQYF

clone size: .
V gene: TRBV6-1
D gene: .
J gene: TRBJ1-2
CDR3 DNA: TGTGCCAGCAGTACGAGGTTGTATGGCTACACCTTC
CDR3 protein: CASSTRLYGYTF

clone size: once
V gene: TRBV7-8
D gene: TRBD1
J gene: TRBJ2-6
CDR3 DNA: TGTGCCAGCAGATCCGGGGGACAGGGGGCGGGCAACGTCCTGACTTTC
CDR3 protein: CASRSGGQGAGNVLTF

clone size: .
V gene: TRBV15
D gene: .
J gene: TRBJ2-6
CDR3 DNA: TGTGCCACCAGCAGAGCCCGAGAGGCGGGGGCCAACGTCCTGACTTTC
CDR3 protein: CATSRAREAGANVLTF

clone size: .
V gene: TRBV27
D gene: .
J gene: TRBJ1-6
CDR3 DNA: TGTGCCAGCAGCCCCTCCGTCCCCTATAATTCACCCCTCCACTTT
CDR3 protein: CASSPSVPYNSPLHF

clone size: few
V gene: TRBV5-6
D gene: .
J gene: TRBJ2-4
CDR3 DNA: TGTGCCAGCCAGGGGGCGGGGGGGAACATTCAGTACTTC
CDR3 protein: CASQGAGGNIQYF

clone size: .
V gene: TRBV18
D gene: .
J gene: TRBJ2-2
CDR3 DNA: TGTGCCAGCTCGATAGCGGCTACGAACACCGGGGAGCTGTTTTTT
CDR3 protein: CASSIAATNTGELFF